This T cell receptor (beta chain) was profiled in a study of metastatic and nonmetastatic thyroid tumors. About the research overall: A comparison of repertoires was made across blood and tumor or nodule tissue from malignant and benign thyroid patients.

Ahead of thyroid surgery, no patient had received treatment of any kind. There are 17 residues in the CDR3. Germline V gene sequence: CDR1 LGHNT, CDR2 FRNRAP. TCRdb re-clonotyped the PCR reads via MiXCR. The table has more than 40,000 clones, roughly 31% seen once. This clone was seen a handful of times. A junction end diverges from the germline sequence, so it may reflect a read error. Additional DNA sequences in this sample encode the identical CDR3. The V gene is TRBV12-5, the J gene TRBJ1-2; 10 bases match TRBD1. The sample comprised blood. The receptor comes from a male donor with papillary thyroid cancer or a benign thyroid nodule (not recorded which). Some clones in this sample may be carry-over from other donors' samples. CDR3 coding DNA: TGCGCTAGTGGTTTGGTCCCTGACAGGGGGCTCTGGTATGGCTACACCTTC. As protein: CASGLVPDRGLWYGYTF.